This T cell receptor (beta chain) was captured in a study of breast tumors, draining lymph nodes, adjacent tissues. General study points: Findings are consistent with lymph node origin and intratumoral expansion of most tumor T cells. Compared with lymph nodes, tumors were less diverse; compared with nontumor tissue, more.

Germline CDR1 reads DFQATT; CDR2 reads SNEGSKA (reference sequence). V lost 7 bases, J lost 2 bases, and 15 bases stayed unmatched. The CDR3 length is 16 residues. This clonotype appeared many times. Its matching antigen is unknown. Axillary draining lymph nodes of breast cancer patients supplied the node samples. Each CDR3 protein is one row after TCRdb ran MiXCR on the multiplex PCR reads. Seen here are around 140,000 distinct CDR3 sequences, about a fifth observed once, and the top ten hold about 2.6%. This receptor was taken from a female donor with breast cancer. Some clones in this sample may be carry-over from other donors' samples. V is TRBV20-1 and J is TRBJ2-7, with 9 bases identical to TRBD1. The material sequenced was axillary lymph node tissue. The CDR3 DNA is TGCAGTGTAGGAAGGAGACCGGGGACAGGGACCTACGAGCAGTACTTC. Translating it yields CSVGRRPGTGTYEQYF.